The clone carrying this T cell receptor beta chain occurred many times. This entry is derived from a study of T cells in Graves' hyperthyroidism and ophthalmopathy. Germline V gene sequence: CDR1 MNHNS, CDR2 SASEGT. With V trimmed by 6 bases and J by 3 bases, 8 bases remained unmatched. The CDR3 extends over 15 amino acids. RNA transcripts served as the template for amplifying TCR beta CDR3 regions. TCR CDR3 underwent first-round RT-PCR with the HTBI primer set. Each CDR3 protein gets one entry after TCRdb re-called the multiplex PCR reads with MiXCR. The sample lists roughly 660,000 distinct CDR3 sequences, 17% occurring once.

Sequenced material: blood. The chain has TRBV6-1 and TRBJ2-1, with TRBD1 matching over 7 bases. The origin of this receptor is a man over 45 with Graves' hyperthyroidism. The CDR3 loop reads CASSSVGQNYNEQFF. The CDR3 DNA reads as TGTGCCAGCAGCTCGGTGGGACAGAACTACAATGAGCAGTTCTTC.